This T cell receptor (beta chain) is drawn from a study of T cell repertoires and HLA-DP antigens. Study-level background: Sorted CD137+CD4+ samples averaged around 200 ng DNA; pre-culture CD4+ samples, 1,000 to 1,500 ng. Study observations and caveats: Naive and memory CD4+ repertoires were not analysed separately.

Amplification used primers for 54 TRBV and 13 TRBJ segments. Only in-frame clones appear in the TCRdb table, and some are missing; sequencing was by immunoSEQ multiplex PCR. The profile shows around 100,000 clones, 85% to 95% of them singletons. The CDR3 totals 14 residues. Per germline, CDR1 SGHRS and CDR2 YFSETQ. Trimming took off 4 bases at V and 5 bases at J, with 15 bases between the two ends. Concerning this clone: What it binds is unknown.

This TCR derives from a woman under 30 in good health and CMV-seronegative. Sequenced sample: CD4+ T cells from PBMCs. The J gene is TRBJ1-1, the V gene TRBV5-1, with a tentative D call TRBD1 (6 bases). CDR3 protein: CASSPAFRGTEAFF. In DNA form, the CDR3 reads TGCGCCAGCAGCCCAGCATTTAGGGGGACTGAAGCTTTCTTT.